The next 21 T cell receptor beta chains were all read from a single sample in a study of cytomegalovirus exposure and HLA in healthy donors. The PCR ran on 60 Vbeta and 13 Jbeta primers. Sequencing was performed with immunoSEQ multiplex PCR; in TCRdb, only in-frame clones are kept and a portion is missing. Of roughly 150,000 clones in the sample, roughly 80% were seen once. The sample taken for sequencing was PBMCs. Receptors were obtained from a woman between 35 and 50 years old in good health and CMV-seropositive.

The gene calls are TRBV11-2 and TRBJ2-3; D gene uncertain. CDR3 length equals 14 residues. Per germline, CDR1 SGHAT and CDR2 FQNNGV. Between the trimmed V and J ends, which lost 8 bases and 2 bases, there was a span of 14 bases. The CDR3, as DNA: TGTGCCAGCTGCCCCACTTACTCCACAGATACGCAGTATTTT. Translation: CASCPTYSTDTQYF.

V gene TRBV6-6 combines with J gene TRBJ2-7; D uncertain. Trimming pared 5 bases from V and 2 bases from J, leaving 10 bases between. CDR3 size: 13 residues. Germline V gives CDR1 MNHNY, CDR2 SVGAGI (reference sequence). The CDR3 DNA reads as TGTGCCAGCAGTCCCCCCGCAGCCTACGAGCAGTACTTC. Translation gives CASSPPAAYEQYF.

The chain carries TRBV7-9 and TRBJ2-5; the D is unclear. Germline CDR1 reads SEHNR; CDR2 reads FQNEAQ (reference sequence). CDR3 length: 12 amino acids. Trimming pared 2 bases from V and 4 bases from J, leaving 5 bases between. For the CDR3, the DNA is TGTGCCAGCAGCTTACAGCGAGAGACCCAGTACTTC. Protein sequence: CASSLQRETQYF.

The V and J genes are TRBV5-1 and TRBJ2-1, with a tentative D call TRBD2 (6 bases). Per the germline V gene, CDR1 is SGHRS and CDR2 is YFSETQ. The CDR3 runs to 13 residues. Deletions cut 1 base from V and 8 bases from J, with 10 bases between. The CDR3, as DNA: TGCGCCAGCAGCTTGCCGGGAGTGGATGAGCAGTTCTTC. It encodes CASSLPGVDEQFF. The entire variable domain, with the rest obtained from reference TRBV5-1 and TRBJ2-1, is as follows: KAGVTQTPRYLIKTRGQQVTLSCSPISGHRSVSWYQQTPGQGLQFLFEYFSETQRNKGNFPGRFSGRQFSNSRSEMNVSTLELGDSALYLCASSLPGVDEQFFGPGTRLTVL.

The gene calls are TRBV19 and TRBJ1-2; TRBD1 matches 8 bases. This CDR3 contains 14 residues. V shed 6 bases, J shed 8 bases, and the junction held 11 bases outside the gene matches. Germline lookup yields CDR1 LNHDA and CDR2 SQIVND (reference sequence). The chain's CDR3 is CASREVPGTGGYTF. CDR3 nucleotides: TGTGCCAGTAGAGAGGTTCCCGGGACAGGCGGCTACACCTTC.

V usage is TRBV10-3 and J usage is TRBJ2-2, with a possible D match to TRBD1 (5 bases). The CDR3 length is 14 residues. Germline lookup yields CDR1 ENHRY and CDR2 SYGVKD. V was shortened by 3 bases and J by 7 bases, with 12 bases between the two germline ends. In DNA, the CDR3 is TGTGCCATCAGTGATCCAGGGTTGGACGGGGAGCTGTTTTTT. This gives the protein CAISDPGLDGELFF.

The count of this clone is one. The CDR3 nucleotides are TGTGCCAGCAGTTTATATAGCGGCTCCTACAATGAGCAGTTCTTC. Translated, it gives CASSLYSGSYNEQFF. The gene calls are TRBV28 and TRBJ2-1; D may be TRBD2 (6 bases). V was clipped by 1 base and J by 0 bases, with 7 bases between them. Germline V lookup: CDR1 MDHEN, CDR2 SYDVKM. The length of the CDR3 is 15 residues.

This chain links TRBV25-1 with TRBJ2-2; D is undetermined. The CDR3 spans 11 residues. The V end lost 7 bases, the J end lost 6 bases, and 6 bases lay between the germline ends. Per the germline V gene, CDR1 is MGHDK and CDR2 is SYGVNS. The CDR3 region is CASTLSGELFF. In DNA, the CDR3 is TGTGCCAGCACTCTGTCCGGGGAGCTGTTTTTT.

This chain links TRBV6-5 with TRBJ1-4, with a possible D match to TRBD1 (5 bases). The germline V gene has CDR1 MNHEY and CDR2 SVGAGI. V gave up 1 base and J gave up 8 bases, with 14 bases separating them. The CDR3 spans 15 residues. DNA for the CDR3: TGTGCCAGCAGTTACTTAGACAGTTATCTCGAAAAACTGTTTTTT. Protein product: CASSYLDSYLEKLFF.

This chain connects TRBV7-2 to TRBJ2-7; tentative D call: TRBD2 (5 bases). The length of the CDR3 is 14 residues. Germline V gene lookup returns CDR1 SGHTA and CDR2 FQGNSA. Trimming cost V 1 base and J 2 bases, with 9 bases left between them. In DNA, the CDR3 is TGTGCCAGCAGCTTAGAGGAGGTAGCCTACGAGCAGTACTTC. It codes for CASSLEEVAYEQYF.

The chain couples TRBV5-1 to TRBJ2-7, with 7 bases matching TRBD1. The CDR3 loop spans 14 amino acids. V shed 4 bases and J 2 bases; nucleotides not matched to a gene: 6. Germline V gene sequence: CDR1 SGHRS, CDR2 YFSETQ. The CDR3 loop is CASSRNRGPYEQYF. Written as DNA, the CDR3 is TGCGCCAGCAGCAGGAACAGGGGACCCTACGAGCAGTACTTC. Full variable domain (missing parts from reference TRBV5-1 and TRBJ2-7): KAGVTQTPRYLIKTRGQQVTLSCSPISGHRSVSWYQQTPGQGLQFLFEYFSETQRNKGNFPGRFSGRQFSNSRSEMNVSTLELGDSALYLCASSRNRGPYEQYFGPGTRLTVT.

This clone was recorded a few times. This chain uses TRBV30 with TRBJ1-6; D not certain. Germline V gives CDR1 GTSNPN, CDR2 SVGIG (reference sequence). This CDR3 has 16 residues. Trimming stripped 1 base from V and 7 bases from J, with 17 bases between. This CDR3 is CAWSAKAQLRNSPLHF. CDR3 sequence (DNA): TGTGCCTGGAGTGCCAAGGCACAGCTCAGGAATTCACCCCTCCACTTT.

The rearrangement links TRBV25-1 to TRBJ2-3; 8 bases fit TRBD2. Germline lookup yields CDR1 MGHDK and CDR2 SYGVNS. CDR3 length equals 15 residues. The ends lost 7 bases at V and 1 base at J; junction bases unmatched: 7. The CDR3 loop reads CASTPGGAGTDTQYF. In nucleotides, the CDR3 is TGTGCCAGCACCCCCGGGGGGGCAGGCACAGATACGCAGTATTTT. Full variable domain (rest looked up from reference TRBV25-1 and TRBJ2-3): EADIYQTPRYLVIGTGKKITLECSQTMGHDKMYWYQQDPGMELHLIHYSYGVNSTEKGDLSSESTVSRIRTEHFPLTLESARPSHTSQYLCASTPGGAGTDTQYFGPGTRLTVL.

This clone turned up a few times. The chain couples TRBV5-6 to TRBJ1-2, with D perhaps matching TRBD1 (6 bases). CDR1 and CDR2 (germline): SGHDT, YYEEEE. The CDR3 has 12 residues. V lost 4 bases and J lost 6, with 10 bases in between. The CDR3 DNA follows: TGTGCCAGCAGCCCGGACAGAAATGGCTACACCTTC. It encodes CASSPDRNGYTF. Full variable domain (missing parts from reference TRBV5-6 and TRBJ1-2): DAGVTQSPTHLIKTRGQQVTLRCSPKSGHDTVSWYQQALGQGPQFIFQYYEEEERQRGNFPDRFSGHQFPNYSSELNVNALLLGDSALYLCASSPDRNGYTFGSGTRLTVV.

This clone has only one observation. The chain combines TRBV28 with TRBJ2-2, with D hard to call. CDR3 length: 15 amino acids. The germline V gene has CDR1 MDHEN and CDR2 SYDVKM. V dropped 2 bases and J dropped 6 bases, with 13 bases sitting between them. This CDR3 reads CASSLGRPFAGELFF. The CDR3 DNA reads TGTGCCAGCAGTTTAGGCAGGCCCTTCGCCGGGGAGCTGTTTTTT.

In its sample, this clone was seen once. The chain employs TRBV29-1 and TRBJ1-1, with TRBD1 as a possible D gene (5 bases). CDR1 is SQVTM, CDR2 ANQGSEA, per germline. CDR3 length: 14 residues. Trimming took 7 bases from V and 1 from J, leaving 16 bases between them. This chain's CDR3 is CSAYYGGANTEAFF. The CDR3 nucleotides are TGCAGCGCCTATTACGGAGGGGCGAACACTGAAGCTTTCTTT.

The chain recombines TRBV27 with TRBJ2-5; 7 positions agree with TRBD2. This CDR3 contains 13 residues. The trim removed 6 bases at V and 4 bases at J, leaving 5 bases unmatched. CDR1 is MNHEY, CDR2 SMNVEV, per germline (reference sequence). CDR3 nucleotide sequence: TGTGCCAGCAGAGTATTAGCGGGAGAGACCCAGTACTTC. Protein product: CASRVLAGETQYF.

This clone was detected once. This chain uses TRBV19 with TRBJ2-3, with D perhaps TRBD2 (5 bases). The germline V and J ends were trimmed by 8 bases and 2 bases, with 17 bases remaining between them. In germline, CDR1 is LNHDA, CDR2 SQIVND (reference sequence). The CDR3 has 15 residues. CDR3 loop: CASSPRVTLTDTQYF. For the CDR3, the DNA is TGTGCCAGTTCCCCGAGGGTTACGCTCACAGATACGCAGTATTTT.

The rearrangement uses TRBV19 and TRBJ1-1; D remains unclear. V shed 8 bases and J shed 2 bases, with 9 bases lying between them. Germline CDR1 LNHDA, CDR2 SQIVND (reference sequence). CDR3 size: 12 residues. The CDR3 sequence: CASSGVNTEAFF. CDR3 coding DNA: TGTGCCAGTTCCGGGGTTAACACTGAAGCTTTCTTT. Full variable domain (missing parts from reference TRBV19 and TRBJ1-1): DGGITQSPKYLFRKEGQNVTLSCEQNLNHDAMYWYRQDPGQGLRLIYYSQIVNDFQKGDIAEGYSVSREKKESFPLTVTSAQKNPTAFYLCASSGVNTEAFFGQGTRLTVV.

The chain recombines TRBV9 with TRBJ2-2; D gene ambiguous. V was trimmed by 2 bases and J by 2 bases, leaving 16 bases between them. Germline assignment: CDR1 SGDLS and CDR2 YYNGEE. The CDR3 loop spans 17 amino acids. This CDR3 is CASSVFQAPRNTGELFF. DNA for the CDR3: TGTGCCAGCAGCGTCTTTCAAGCGCCACGAAACACCGGGGAGCTGTTTTTT.

The V and J genes are TRBV7-8 and TRBJ2-5; 7 bases are shared with TRBD1. TRBJ2-7 matches the DNA end more closely, so the J call is doubtful. This CDR3 has 14 amino acids. Germline CDR1 is SGHVS and CDR2 is FQNEAQ. DNA of the CDR3: TGTGCCAGCAGCCTGGGGACAGTAGACTACGAGCAGTACTTC. It codes for CASSLGTVDYEQYF.